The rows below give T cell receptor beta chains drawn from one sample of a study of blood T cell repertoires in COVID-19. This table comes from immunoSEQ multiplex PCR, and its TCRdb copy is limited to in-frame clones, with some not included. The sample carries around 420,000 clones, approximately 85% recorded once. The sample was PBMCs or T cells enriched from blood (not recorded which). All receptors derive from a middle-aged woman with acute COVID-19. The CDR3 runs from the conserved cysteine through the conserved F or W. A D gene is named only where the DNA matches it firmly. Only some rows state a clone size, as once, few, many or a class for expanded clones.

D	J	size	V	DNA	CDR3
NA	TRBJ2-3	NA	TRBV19	TGTGCCAGTAGTATAGGACGACAGACCCTCACAGATACGCAGTATTTT	CASSIGRQTLTDTQYF
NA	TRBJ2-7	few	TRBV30	TGTGCCTGGAGTGTAAAGGTTTTCCCCGGGGGATACGAGCAGTACTTC	CAWSVKVFPGGYEQYF
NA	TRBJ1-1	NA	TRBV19	TGTGCCAGTAGGTACAGGGAAAGGGGGAACACTGAAGCTTTCTTT	CASRYRERGNTEAFF
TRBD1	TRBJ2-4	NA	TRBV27	TGTGCCAGCAGTTTAAACCGACAGGGGAACATTCAGTACTTC	CASSLNRQGNIQYF
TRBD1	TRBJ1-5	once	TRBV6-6	TGTGCCAGCAGACCCTCTGGACAGGACAATCAGCCCCAGCATTTT	CASRPSGQDNQPQHF
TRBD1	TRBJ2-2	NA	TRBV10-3	TGTGCCATCAGTGAACGGGATCCGGGACAGGGGTCCGGGGAGCTGTTTTTT	CAISERDPGQGSGELFF
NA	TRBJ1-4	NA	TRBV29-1	TGCAGCGTTGAAAGGGGTACTAATGAAAAACTGTTTTTT	CSVERGTNEKLFF
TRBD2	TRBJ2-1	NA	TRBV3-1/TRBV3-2	TGTGCCAGCAGCCTATCTAGCGGGGGCTACAATGAGCAGTTCTTC	CASSLSSGGYNEQFF
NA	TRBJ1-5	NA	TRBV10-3	TGTGCCATCAGTGAGCCCCCCAGGGGTCAGCCCCAGCATTTT	CAISEPPRGQPQHF
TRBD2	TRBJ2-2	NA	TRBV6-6	TGTGCCAGCAGTCGGACTAGCGAGCTCCTGAACACCGGGGAGCTGTTTTTT	CASSRTSELLNTGELFF
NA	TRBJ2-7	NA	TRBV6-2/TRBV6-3	TGTGCCAGCAGTTACCTCCGGGGCTCCTACGAGCAGTACTTC	CASSYLRGSYEQYF
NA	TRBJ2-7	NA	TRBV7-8	TGTGCCAGCAGCTTAACGACACAGGGCTGGGGCGAGCAGTACTTC	CASSLTTQGWGEQYF
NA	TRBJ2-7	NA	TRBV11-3	TGTGCCAGCAGCTCCGGTTACGAGCAGTACTTC	CASSSGYEQYF
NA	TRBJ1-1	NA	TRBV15	TGTGCCACCAGCAGAGATCGAGTAGGCGGGAACACTGAAGCTTTCTTT	CATSRDRVGGNTEAFF
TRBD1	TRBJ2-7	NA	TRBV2	TGTGCCAGCACCAAATCAGGGGGTGGCGAGCAGTACTTC	CASTKSGGGEQYF
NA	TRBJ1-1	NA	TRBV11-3	TGTGCCAGCAGTTTCACAGTGAACACTGAAGCTTTCTTT	CASSFTVNTEAFF
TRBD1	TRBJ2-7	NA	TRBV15	TGTGCCACCAGCAGAGCGTGGGACAGGGGCGACGAGCAGTACTTC	CATSRAWDRGDEQYF
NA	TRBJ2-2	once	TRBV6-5	TGTGCCAGCAGGGCCAGTCAGGGAACGGGGGAGCTGTTTTTT	CASRASQGTGELFF
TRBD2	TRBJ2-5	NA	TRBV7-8	TGTGCCAGCAGCTTAGAAATAGCGGGGGGGCTCGAGACCCAGTACTTC	CASSLEIAGGLETQYF
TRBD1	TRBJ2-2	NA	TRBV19	TGTGCCTCCCCCGGGACAGGGGGCTTCGACACCGGGGAGCTGTTTTTT	CASPGTGGFDTGELFF
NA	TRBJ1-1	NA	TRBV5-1	TGCGCCAGCAGCTTGAGTAGGAACACTGAAGCTTTCTTT	CASSLSRNTEAFF
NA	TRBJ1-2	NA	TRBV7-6	TGTGCCAGCAGCTTAGCGCGGGGAGGGCTCTATGGCTACACCTTC	CASSLARGGLYGYTF
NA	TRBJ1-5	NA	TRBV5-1	TGCGCCAGCAGCTTGATAGGGGATCGCAATCAGCCCCAGCATTTT	CASSLIGDRNQPQHF
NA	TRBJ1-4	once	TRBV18	TGTGCCAGCTCACCAGGCGGGGGAGCAACTAATGAAAAACTGTTTTTT	CASSPGGGATNEKLFF
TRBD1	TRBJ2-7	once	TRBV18	TGTGCCAGCTCACCCCGGACAGGGGCCGACGAGCAGTACTTC	CASSPRTGADEQYF
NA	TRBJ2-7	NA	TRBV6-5	TGTGCCAGCAGCAGGGGTTGGTCCTACGAGCAGTACTTC	CASSRGWSYEQYF
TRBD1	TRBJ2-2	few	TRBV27	TGTGCCAGCAGCAGGGGGACCGGGGAGCTGTTTTTT	CASSRGTGELFF
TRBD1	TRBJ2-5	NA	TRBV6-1	TGTGCCAGCAGTGGGGGCGGGACAGGGGTTTTCGAGACCCAGTACTTC	CASSGGGTGVFETQYF
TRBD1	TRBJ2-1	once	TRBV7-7	TGTGCCAGCAGCTTATTCCCAGGGGGATCCTACAATGAGCAGTTCTTC	CASSLFPGGSYNEQFF
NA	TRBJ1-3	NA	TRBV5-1	TGCGCCAGCAGCTTGTGGGGCGCTCCTGGAAACACCATATATTTT	CASSLWGAPGNTIYF
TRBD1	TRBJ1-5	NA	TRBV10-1	TGCGCCAGCAGTGCCGGACAGGGGGCAGGTCAGCCCCAGCATTTT	CASSAGQGAGQPQHF
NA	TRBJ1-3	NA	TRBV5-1	TGCGCCAGCAGCCCGGTCGGGGGGCAAGGAAACACCATATATTTT	CASSPVGGQGNTIYF
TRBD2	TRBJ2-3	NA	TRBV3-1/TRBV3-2	TGTGCCAGCAGCCAATCATTTAGGACTAGCGAAGCCGCGGGAGCAGATACGCAGTATTTT	CASSQSFRTSEAAGADTQYF
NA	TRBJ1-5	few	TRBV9	TGTGCCAGCAGCTCCACAGGGATCAATCAGCCCCAGCATTTT	CASSSTGINQPQHF
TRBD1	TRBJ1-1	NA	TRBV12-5	TGTGCTAGTGGTTTGTCAGGGGGCACTGAAGCTTTCTTT	CASGLSGGTEAFF
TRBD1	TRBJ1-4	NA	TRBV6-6	TGTGCCAGCAGTCGAGGACAGGGGTATGCTAATGAAAAACTGTTTTTT	CASSRGQGYANEKLFF
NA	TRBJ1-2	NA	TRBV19	TGTGCCAGTAGTATAGTGCGCTTCCGGGGCTACACCTTC	CASSIVRFRGYTF
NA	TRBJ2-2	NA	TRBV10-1	TGCGCCAGCAGCCGAAACAGGGTTTCCACCGGGGAGCTGTTTTTT	CASSRNRVSTGELFF
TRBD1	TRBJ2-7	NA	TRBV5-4	TGTGCCAGCAGCTCGAGGACAGGGACCAACGAGCAGTACTTC	CASSSRTGTNEQYF
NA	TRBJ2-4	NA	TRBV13	TGTGCCAGCAGCTCCCCAAGTCTACTTGCCAAAAACATTCAGTACTTC	CASSSPSLLAKNIQYF
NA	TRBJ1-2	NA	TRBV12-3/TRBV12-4	TGTGCCAGCAGAAGACACAACTATGGCTACACCTTC	CASRRHNYGYTF
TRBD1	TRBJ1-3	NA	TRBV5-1	TGCGCCAGCAGCCGGGACAGAAGCTCTGGAAACACCATATATTTT	CASSRDRSSGNTIYF
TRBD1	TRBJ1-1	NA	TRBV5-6	TGTGCCAGCAGCTTCCGGGACAGGGAAGCTTTCTTT	CASSFRDREAFF
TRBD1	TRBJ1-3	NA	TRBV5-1	TGCGCCAGCCAGGGACAGGGCTACTCCTCTGGAAACACCATATATTTT	CASQGQGYSSGNTIYF
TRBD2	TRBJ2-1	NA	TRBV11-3	TGTGCCAGCAGCTTAGCGCGGGGGGCGGCTAGTGAGCAGTTCTTC	CASSLARGAASEQFF
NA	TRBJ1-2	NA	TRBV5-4	TGTGCCAGCAGCTTGGCGAACACCAACTATGGCTACACCTTC	CASSLANTNYGYTF
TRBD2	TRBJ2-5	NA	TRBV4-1	TGCGCCAGCAGCCAAGATCCGGCTAGCGGGGAAGAGACCCAGTACTTC	CASSQDPASGEETQYF
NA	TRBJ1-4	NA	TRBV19	TGTGCCAGTAGTATAGATCTAGCGGGGTCGGATGAAAAACTGTTTTTT	CASSIDLAGSDEKLFF
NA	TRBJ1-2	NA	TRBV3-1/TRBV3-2	TGTGCCAGCAGCGGGAGGGGGTGGGGGACCCATGGCTACACCTTC	CASSGRGWGTHGYTF
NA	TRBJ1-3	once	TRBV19	TGTGCCAGTAGTGTCGACAGGTCCTCTGGAAACACCATATATTTT	CASSVDRSSGNTIYF
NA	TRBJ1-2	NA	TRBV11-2	TGTGCCAGCAACCATGCCAGGGGATTTGGGTATGGCTACACCTTC	CASNHARGFGYGYTF
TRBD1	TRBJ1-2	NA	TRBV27	TGTGCCAGCAAGGGACAGGCCTATGGCTACACCTTC	CASKGQAYGYTF